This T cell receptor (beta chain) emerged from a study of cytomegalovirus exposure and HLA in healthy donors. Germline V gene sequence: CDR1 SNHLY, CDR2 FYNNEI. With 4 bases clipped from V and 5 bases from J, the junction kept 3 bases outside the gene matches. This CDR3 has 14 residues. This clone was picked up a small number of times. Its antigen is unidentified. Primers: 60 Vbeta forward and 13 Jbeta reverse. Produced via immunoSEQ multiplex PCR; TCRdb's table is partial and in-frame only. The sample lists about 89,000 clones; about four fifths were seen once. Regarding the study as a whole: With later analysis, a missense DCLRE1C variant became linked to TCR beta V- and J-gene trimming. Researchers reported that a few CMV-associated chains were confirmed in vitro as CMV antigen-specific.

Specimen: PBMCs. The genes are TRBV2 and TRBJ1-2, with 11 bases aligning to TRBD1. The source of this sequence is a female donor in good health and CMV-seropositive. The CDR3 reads CASSGGTGGYGYTF. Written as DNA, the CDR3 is TGTGCCAGCAGTGGGGGGACAGGGGGTTATGGCTACACCTTC. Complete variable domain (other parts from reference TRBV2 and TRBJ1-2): EPEVTQTPSHQVTQMGQEVILRCVPISNHLYFYWYRQILGQKVEFLVSFYNNEISEKSEIFDDQFSVERPDGSNFTLKIRSTKLEDSAMYFCASSGGTGGYGYTFGSGTRLTVV.